This T cell receptor beta chain was recorded in a study of blood T cell repertoires in COVID-19. Germline V gene sequence: CDR1 SNHLY, CDR2 FYNNEI. This CDR3 has 14 amino acids. Trimming took 3 bases from V and 0 from J, leaving 9 bases between them. Profiled with immunoSEQ multiplex PCR; TCRdb holds only in-frame clones, not every one. The sample contains 250,000 to 350,000 clones, about four fifths of which appear only once. The specimen sequenced was peripheral blood. The source of this sequence is a human donor with COVID-19, enrolled during active disease. The donor label of this sample is uncertain. V usage is TRBV2 and J usage is TRBJ2-7, with D unresolved. DNA for the CDR3: TGTGCCAGCAGTGATCCGGTAAGCTCCTACGAGCAGTACTTC. Translated: CASSDPVSSYEQYF.